The clone carrying this T cell receptor beta chain was recorded at least ten times. The source of the sample is a study of T cell changes during pregnancy in multiple sclerosis. Here immunoSEQ multiplex PCR was the method, and the copy in TCRdb shows in-frame clones only, minus some. This repertoire shows more than 65,000 clones, 90% found once; its top ten account for more than 8%. This CDR3 contains 14 residues. V was shortened by 5 bases and J by 4 bases, with 12 bases between the two germline ends. Germline CDR1 LNHDA, CDR2 SQIVND (reference sequence). This clonotype originated in a female donor in good health, enrolled as a control in a pregnancy study. The rearrangement links TRBV19 to TRBJ1-5; D is possibly TRBD1 (5 bases). Material: peripheral blood, obtained after pregnancy. The CDR3 coding sequence is TGTGCCAGTAGTCCCGTGGGGGGGAATCAGCCCCAGCATTTT. Protein sequence: CASSPVGGNQPQHF. The whole variable domain, remainder taken from reference TRBV19 and TRBJ1-5, is DGGITQSPKYLFRKEGQNVTLSCEQNLNHDAMYWYRQDPGQGLRLIYYSQIVNDFQKGDIAEGYSVSREKKESFPLTVTSAQKNPTAFYLCASSPVGGNQPQHFGDGTRLSIL.